These T cell receptor beta chains were read from a single sample in a study of TIL therapy for anti-PD-1-resistant metastatic lung cancer. The data were produced by immunoSEQ multiplex PCR, yet TCRdb's version contains in-frame clones alone and is incomplete. The sample carries more than 20,000 clones, under 80% recorded once. This sample comprised tumor tissue, obtained at baseline. The origin of the receptors is a woman between 30 and 80 years old with non-small cell lung cancer. The CDR3 runs from the conserved cysteine through the conserved F or W. A D gene is named only where the DNA matches it firmly. Some rows mark clone size as missing; the rest say once, few, many or name a class of expanded clone.

V: TRBV30; D: TRBD2; J: TRBJ2-1; size: .; DNA: TGTGCCTGGAGTGACCGGACCGGGACTAGCGGAAATGAGCAGTTCTTC; CDR3: CAWSDRTGTSGNEQFF
V: TRBV5-1; D: TRBD2; J: TRBJ2-7; size: few; DNA: TGCGCCAGCAGCCCGGGACTAGCGGCCGAGCAGTACTTC; CDR3: CASSPGLAAEQYF
V: TRBV7-6; D: TRBD1; J: TRBJ2-5; size: few; DNA: TGTGCCAGCAGCTCCTACCGACAGGGGGATAGGGAGACCCAGTACTTC; CDR3: CASSSYRQGDRETQYF
V: TRBV6-6; D: TRBD1; J: TRBJ1-4; size: .; DNA: TGTGCCAGCAGTTACCCCCGGACAGGGTTAGATGAAAAACTGTTTTTT; CDR3: CASSYPRTGLDEKLFF
V: TRBV21-1; D: .; J: TRBJ2-2; size: .; DNA: TGTGCCAGCAGCATTCGTCAGGGCCACACCGGGGAGCTGTTTTTT; CDR3: CASSIRQGHTGELFF
V: TRBV13; D: .; J: TRBJ2-7; size: .; DNA: TGTGCCAGCAGCCCAGAAGGAGGAGGGCAAAGGGGCGAGCAGTACTTC; CDR3: CASSPEGGGQRGEQYF
V: TRBV6-1; D: .; J: TRBJ1-5; size: .; DNA: TGTGCCAGCACCGAGGGGAGGTCCAATCAGCCCCAGCATTTT; CDR3: CASTEGRSNQPQHF
V: TRBV7-9; D: TRBD1; J: TRBJ1-2; size: .; DNA: TGTGCCAGCAGCCCGGACAGGGGTTACTACACCTTC; CDR3: CASSPDRGYYTF
V: TRBV5-1; D: TRBD2; J: TRBJ2-5; size: .; DNA: TGCGCCAGCAGCTTTGGGACTAGTGAGACCCAGTACTTC; CDR3: CASSFGTSETQYF
V: TRBV6-1; D: .; J: TRBJ1-4; size: once; DNA: TGTGCCAGCAGTGAAGCTTGGGGGGAAAAACTGTTTTTT; CDR3: CASSEAWGEKLFF
V: TRBV10-2; D: .; J: TRBJ2-3; size: .; DNA: TGCGCCAGCAGTGGGGGTTACGGGGATACGCAGTATTTT; CDR3: CASSGGYGDTQYF
V: TRBV4-2; D: TRBD1; J: TRBJ2-6; size: .; DNA: TGTGCCAGCAGCCAAGATCGGACAGGGCGGGGGGCCAACGTCCTGACTTTC; CDR3: CASSQDRTGRGANVLTF
V: TRBV5-1; D: TRBD2; J: TRBJ2-1; size: .; DNA: TGCGCCAGCTCCCGAGGAGCGGGAGGGGCCTACAATGAGCAGTTCTTC; CDR3: CASSRGAGGAYNEQFF
V: TRBV19; D: .; J: TRBJ2-3; size: few; DNA: TGTGCCACCAAAGAGGGGGGGTACACAGATACGCAGTATTTT; CDR3: CATKEGGYTDTQYF
V: TRBV7-3; D: .; J: TRBJ1-2; size: .; DNA: TGTGCCAGCAGCTTATCGGGGGATGGGTATGGCTACACCTTC; CDR3: CASSLSGDGYGYTF
V: TRBV12-5; D: TRBD2; J: TRBJ2-3; size: .; DNA: TGTGCTAGTGGTTTGGTTAGCGGGAGTGGAACAGATACGCAGTATTTT; CDR3: CASGLVSGSGTDTQYF
V: TRBV5-4; D: .; J: TRBJ2-1; size: .; DNA: TGTGCCAGCAGCTACGGATTGTACAATGAGCAGTTCTTC; CDR3: CASSYGLYNEQFF
V: TRBV7-2; D: TRBD2; J: TRBJ2-1; size: .; DNA: TGTGCCAGCAGCGTGGCGGGCGGGAGTGACAATGAGCAGTTCTTC; CDR3: CASSVAGGSDNEQFF
V: TRBV4-1; D: .; J: TRBJ2-3; size: .; DNA: TGCGCCAGCCGAGACCGCGGGAACCTGGATACGCAGTATTTT; CDR3: CASRDRGNLDTQYF
V: TRBV10-1; D: .; J: TRBJ2-7; size: .; DNA: TGCGCCAGCAGTGACTCCCGGGACGGGATCTACGAGCAGTACTTC; CDR3: CASSDSRDGIYEQYF
V: TRBV12-5; D: TRBD2; J: TRBJ2-7; size: few; DNA: TGTGCTAGTGGGTCAACTAGCGAGGAGCAGTACTTC; CDR3: CASGSTSEEQYF
V: TRBV15; D: .; J: TRBJ2-5; size: .; DNA: TGTGCCACCAGTTTCTTTGGTGGGGAGACCCAGTACTTC; CDR3: CATSFFGGETQYF
V: TRBV7-8; D: .; J: TRBJ2-3; size: few; DNA: TGTGCCAGCTCAGCCCAGGGGCTAGGGGGAGATACGCAGTATTTT; CDR3: CASSAQGLGGDTQYF
V: TRBV4-2; D: .; J: TRBJ2-6; size: .; DNA: TGTGCCAGCAGCCAAGAGTTGGGTTCTGGGGCCAACGTCCTGACTTTC; CDR3: CASSQELGSGANVLTF
V: TRBV27; D: .; J: TRBJ2-3; size: .; DNA: TGTGCCAGCAGTTGGGTCAAGGGGGGCGCAGATACGCAGTATTTT; CDR3: CASSWVKGGADTQYF
V: TRBV23-1; D: .; J: TRBJ2-2; size: .; DNA: TGCGCCAGCAGTCCCCCTGGGCCCGGGGAGCTGTTTTTT; CDR3: CASSPPGPGELFF
V: TRBV30; D: .; J: TRBJ2-5; size: .; DNA: TGTGCCTGGAGTGTAAGGGTTGGGGAGACCCAGTACTTC; CDR3: CAWSVRVGETQYF
V: TRBV15; D: .; J: TRBJ1-4; size: .; DNA: TGTGCCACCAGCAGAGATCTCGCTGGGGGCTTTGAAAAACTGTTTTTT; CDR3: CATSRDLAGGFEKLFF
V: TRBV5-1; D: .; J: TRBJ1-2; size: few; DNA: TGCGCCAGCAGCGAACAGGGAGGTGGAGGCTACACCTTC; CDR3: CASSEQGGGGYTF
V: TRBV9; D: TRBD1; J: TRBJ1-5; size: few; DNA: TGTGCCAGCAGCCCCGGGACAGGGACGGTTAGCAATCAGCCCCAGCATTTT; CDR3: CASSPGTGTVSNQPQHF
V: TRBV6-5; D: .; J: TRBJ1-2; size: .; DNA: TGTGCCAGCAGTTACTCGAAACAGGGTTATGGCTACACCTTC; CDR3: CASSYSKQGYGYTF
V: TRBV14; D: .; J: TRBJ1-1; size: .; DNA: TGTGCCAGCAGCCAAGTTAGTTTCCAGGGGAACACTGAAGCTTTCTTT; CDR3: CASSQVSFQGNTEAFF
V: TRBV15; D: TRBD2; J: TRBJ2-7; size: .; DNA: TGTGCCACCAGCAGAGATCGGACTAGCGGGGGATACGAGCAGTACTTC; CDR3: CATSRDRTSGGYEQYF
V: TRBV15; D: .; J: TRBJ2-7; size: .; DNA: TGTGCCACCAGCAGGGAATATTGGCCTGGGGATGGCGAGCAGTACTTC; CDR3: CATSREYWPGDGEQYF
V: TRBV10-3; D: .; J: TRBJ1-5; size: .; DNA: TGTGCCATCAGTCCTGGGCAATCGGGGTTTGGTCAGCCCCAGCATTTT; CDR3: CAISPGQSGFGQPQHF
V: TRBV7-8; D: TRBD1; J: TRBJ2-5; size: .; DNA: TGTGCCAGCAGCCCTCACCGCTCGACAGGGTCCGAGACCCAGTACTTC; CDR3: CASSPHRSTGSETQYF
V: TRBV15; D: .; J: TRBJ2-1; size: .; DNA: TGTGCCACCAGCAGAGATCAACTTGAGCAGTTCTTC; CDR3: CATSRDQLEQFF
V: TRBV5-4; D: TRBD1; J: TRBJ1-1; size: .; DNA: TGTGCCAGCAGACCACAGGGGTGGGACACTGAAGCTTTCTTT; CDR3: CASRPQGWDTEAFF
V: TRBV10-3; D: .; J: TRBJ2-1; size: .; DNA: TGTGCCATCAGTTTGACAGGGCGGGATAAGACTGAGCAGTTCTTC; CDR3: CAISLTGRDKTEQFF
V: TRBV11-3; D: .; J: TRBJ2-1; size: many; DNA: TGTGCCAGCAGCCCGGGGACTTCCCTCAATGAGCAGTTCTTC; CDR3: CASSPGTSLNEQFF
V: TRBV5-1; D: .; J: TRBJ1-1; size: .; DNA: TGCGCCAGCAGCTTTGAGGGGGTCTCGAACACTGAAGCTTTCTTT; CDR3: CASSFEGVSNTEAFF
V: TRBV29-1; D: .; J: TRBJ2-3; size: once; DNA: TGCAGCGCGGACCTCGGCACAGATACGCAGTATTTT; CDR3: CSADLGTDTQYF
V: TRBV7-8; D: .; J: TRBJ2-3; size: .; DNA: TGTGCCAGCAGCTTAGCTTCAAAGACAGATACGCAGTATTTT; CDR3: CASSLASKTDTQYF
V: TRBV5-1; D: .; J: TRBJ1-1; size: few; DNA: TGCGCCAGCAGCTTGGGCGGAGGGGATTTAGGCACTGAAGCTTTCTTT; CDR3: CASSLGGGDLGTEAFF
V: TRBV5-4; D: .; J: TRBJ1-1; size: .; DNA: TGTGCCAGCAGCCTCGGTACGGTTCTCACTGAAGCTTTCTTT; CDR3: CASSLGTVLTEAFF
V: TRBV2; D: .; J: TRBJ1-5; size: .; DNA: TGTGCCAGCCGGACAGAACGAAATCAGCCCCAGCATTTT; CDR3: CASRTERNQPQHF
V: TRBV7-9; D: TRBD2; J: TRBJ2-2; size: .; DNA: TGTGCCAGCAGCCCGGCCGGGACTAGCGGGGTAACCGGGGAGCTGTTTTTT; CDR3: CASSPAGTSGVTGELFF
V: TRBV2; D: .; J: TRBJ2-2; size: .; DNA: TGTGCCAGCAGTACCCAGAGGACCGGGGAGCTGTTTTTT; CDR3: CASSTQRTGELFF
V: TRBV6-1; D: TRBD2; J: TRBJ2-7; size: .; DNA: TGTGCCAGCAGCGAAAGCCTGGGACTAGCGGGATTACAGTACTTC; CDR3: CASSESLGLAGLQYF
V: TRBV11-2; D: .; J: TRBJ2-1; size: .; DNA: TGTGCCAGCAGCCCACGGGTAAACTCCTACAATGAGCAGTTCTTC; CDR3: CASSPRVNSYNEQFF
V: TRBV19; D: .; J: TRBJ2-7; size: .; DNA: TGTGCCAGTAGTTCCTCCGGTACTCCTTACGAGCAGTACTTC; CDR3: CASSSSGTPYEQYF
V: TRBV10-2; D: .; J: TRBJ2-3; size: .; DNA: TGCGCCAGCAAAGCCGCAGGAGATACGCAGTATTTT; CDR3: CASKAAGDTQYF
V: TRBV9; D: TRBD1; J: TRBJ2-7; size: few; DNA: TGTGCCAGCAGCGGAGGGGACAGTAGCTACGAGCAGTACTTC; CDR3: CASSGGDSSYEQYF